Below, 22 T cell receptor beta chains from the same sample are listed, as sequenced in a study of blood T cells in healthy people across ages. With a J-beta primer mix and a sample-barcoded 5' primer, a second PCR ran about 7 to 12 cycles. TCRdb fed the 5' RACE reads into MiXCR, producing one record per CDR3 protein. The table has 900,000 to 950,000 distinct CDR3 sequences, roughly 29% seen once; the top ten hold 10%. These same data were also listed under a study on T cells of mothers and their children.

The specimen sequenced was blood. The source is a woman aged 40-49 years in good health.

This clonotype turned up a few times. V usage is TRBV28 and J usage is TRBJ1-6; D not resolved. Germline V gene sequence: CDR1 MDHEN, CDR2 SYDVKM. CDR3 length: 12 amino acids. Trimming cost V 2 bases and J 7 bases, with 3 bases left between them. The CDR3 loop is CASSLMNSPLHF. In nucleotides, the CDR3 is TGTGCCAGCAGTTTAATGAATTCACCCCTCCACTTT.

The chain couples TRBV7-6 to TRBJ1-5, with 11 positions matching TRBD1. The V gene's germline CDR1 is SGHVS and CDR2 FNYEAQ. Unmatched junction bases numbered 3, after V lost 1 base and J lost 1 base. The CDR3 has 17 residues. The chain's CDR3 is CASSLGTGGGSNQPQHF. CDR3 nucleotides: TGTGCCAGCAGCTTAGGGACAGGGGGCGGAAGCAATCAGCCCCAGCATTTT.

The rearrangement joins TRBV24-1 to TRBJ2-1, with 8 bases fitting TRBD1. The CDR3 covers 14 residues. Looked up from germline, CDR1 is KGHDR and CDR2 is SFDVKD. The ends lost 4 bases at V and 7 bases at J; junction bases unmatched: 5. CDR3 amino acids: CATSDRTGTNEQFF. CDR3 sequence (DNA): TGTGCCACCAGTGACAGGACAGGGACGAATGAGCAGTTCTTC.

The V call is TRBV3-1, the J call TRBJ2-1; TRBD2 agrees at 9 bases. V lost 4 bases and J lost 7; bases outside the gene matches: 11. This CDR3 is 16 amino acids long. From germline, CDR1 is LGHDT and CDR2 YNNKEL (reference sequence). This chain's CDR3 is CASSPYQRGAGNEQFF. Here the CDR3 DNA reads TGTGCCAGCAGCCCCTACCAGCGGGGGGCGGGGAATGAGCAGTTCTTC.

The chain has TRBV7-6 and TRBJ2-3; 10 bases map to TRBD2. Germline CDR1 reads SGHVS; CDR2 reads FNYEAQ. This CDR3 is built from 15 residues. Germline trimming cut 3 bases from V and 4 bases from J; bases unmatched to any gene: 4. DNA of the CDR3: TGTGCCAGCAGCTTTAGCGGGGGGACCGCAGATACGCAGTATTTT. Translation gives CASSFSGGTADTQYF.

This clonotype was observed at least ten times. This CDR3 is CASSLTTGGYNEQFF. The CDR3 bases are TGTGCCAGCAGCTTAACAACGGGGGGCTACAATGAGCAGTTCTTC. This chain links TRBV7-3 with TRBJ2-1; 7 nucleotides align to TRBD2. J was trimmed by 3 bases and V by 0 bases; bases with no gene match: 2. The CDR3 is made up of 15 amino acids. Germline CDR1 reads SGHTA; CDR2 reads FQGTGA.

The chain couples TRBV29-1 to TRBJ1-2; D is ambiguous. The ends were cut back, 3 bases at V and 2 bases at J, with 7 bases in the middle. In germline, CDR1 is SQVTM, CDR2 ANQGSEA. The CDR3 runs 12 residues. CDR3 in amino acids: CSVEGRNYGYTF. CDR3 DNA: TGCAGCGTTGAGGGCAGAAACTATGGCTACACCTTC.

The chain couples TRBV27 to TRBJ1-1; no clear D gene. Germline CDR1 is MNHEY and CDR2 is SMNVEV (reference sequence). CDR3 length: 14 amino acids. Trimming left V 3 bases short and J 6 bases short, with 14 bases between. CDR3 sequence reads: CASSFRVSAPEAFF. The CDR3, as DNA: TGTGCCAGCAGTTTCCGGGTTTCTGCCCCTGAAGCTTTCTTT.

The rearrangement links TRBV20-1 to TRBJ2-3; 12 bases agree with TRBD2. This CDR3 contains 15 residues. The germline gives CDR1 DFQATT, CDR2 SNEGSKA (reference sequence). V gave up 1 base and J gave up 1 base; unmatched junction bases: 0. CDR3 in DNA: TGCAGTGCTAGAGGACTAGCGGGGGGCACAGATACGCAGTATTTT. It translates to CSARGLAGGTDTQYF.

This clonotype was counted between two and nine times. The chain is built from TRBV20-1 and TRBJ2-3; D is tentatively TRBD1 or TRBD2 (6 bases each). Between the trimmed V and J ends, which lost 1 base and 0 bases, there was a span of 17 bases. The germline CDR1 and CDR2 sequences are DFQATT and SNEGSKA (reference sequence). This CDR3 comprises 17 residues. The CDR3 region has the DNA TGCAGTGCTAGAGGTCGATTTACGGGGGCTAGCACAGATACGCAGTATTTT. Amino acids: CSARGRFTGASTDTQYF.

This chain links TRBV7-2 with TRBJ2-5; D might be TRBD2 (5 bases). V lost 1 base and J lost 5, with 17 bases in between. The length of the CDR3 is 16 residues. The germline V gene encodes CDR1 SGHTA and CDR2 FQGNSA. CDR3 DNA: TGTGCCAGCAGCTTAGATAGCCCTGTAAGAGGGGAGACCCAGTACTTC. It codes for CASSLDSPVRGETQYF.

The rearrangement uses TRBV6-2 or TRBV6-3 and TRBJ2-4, with TRBD2 as a possible D gene (5 bases). The tail of the sequence fits TRBJ2-5 better, so the J call may be wrong. CDR3 length equals 15 residues. Per the germline V gene, CDR1 is MNHEY and CDR2 is SVGEGT. CDR3 sequence (DNA): TGTGCCAGCAGTTACTCACCACAGACTAACATGACCCAGTACTTC. Amino acid sequence: CASSYSPQTNMTQYF.

This clonotype has just a few counts. V and J are TRBV29-1 and TRBJ1-1; possible D gene TRBD1, 5 bases. Germline V CDR1 and CDR2: SQVTM, ANQGSEA. V shed 7 bases and J shed 5 bases, with 14 bases lying between them. The CDR3 sequence is 12 residues long. CDR3 residues: CSAGTANTEAFF. The CDR3 DNA reads as TGCAGCGCCGGGACGGCCAATACTGAAGCTTTCTTT.

This clonotype appeared a single time. The J gene is TRBJ2-1, the V gene TRBV20-1; D remains unclear. Deletions cut 5 bases from V and 10 bases from J, with 21 bases between. The CDR3 is 14 residues long. Looked up from germline, CDR1 is DFQATT and CDR2 is SNEGSKA (reference sequence). Here the CDR3 DNA reads TGCAGTGCTGCCCGGCTTGCCCCACAGCAGGAGCAGTTCTTC. It yields the protein CSAARLAPQQEQFF.

This clonotype turned up a few times. V and J are TRBV28 and TRBJ1-2, with TRBD1 as a possible D gene (5 bases). Germline V gene lookup returns CDR1 MDHEN and CDR2 SYDVKM. V was pared by 8 bases and J by 6 bases, with 10 bases between. This CDR3 contains 11 residues. The DNA for the CDR3 is TGTGCCAGCGGGGGGGGTCATGGCTACACCTTC. Amino acid sequence: CASGGGHGYTF.

V usage is TRBV3-1 and J usage is TRBJ2-1, with 7 bases matching TRBD2. The CDR3 has 15 residues. Trimming removed 4 bases from V and 1 base from J; junction bases left unmatched: 4. Germline-derived CDR1 and CDR2 are LGHDT and YNNKEL (reference sequence). The CDR3 DNA sequence: TGTGCCAGCAGCCCAGGAGCGGGGTCCTACAATGAGCAGTTCTTC. It codes for CASSPGAGSYNEQFF.

Comment on this clonotype: It may be a read error: a sequence one base away is much more abundant. This rearrangement joins TRBV7-2 to TRBJ2-5, with 10 bases fitting TRBD2. The germline V gene has CDR1 SGHTA and CDR2 FQGNSA. V lost 0 bases, J lost 5 bases, and 6 bases stayed unmatched. This CDR3 is 16 amino acids long. DNA of the CDR3: TGTGCCAGCAGCTTAGCTCCTAGCGGGGGTGTTGAGACCCAGTACTTC. Its translation is CASSLAPSGGVETQYF.

The V gene is TRBV6-1, the J gene TRBJ1-2; D is possibly TRBD1 (5 bases). Between the trimmed V and J ends, which lost 6 bases and 0 bases, there was a span of 11 bases. This CDR3 spans 14 amino acids. Per germline, CDR1 MNHNS and CDR2 SASEGT. The CDR3: CASSGGDPNYGYTF. CDR3 DNA sequence: TGTGCCAGCAGCGGAGGGGACCCTAACTATGGCTACACCTTC.

This clonotype came up a few times. The V gene is TRBV20-1, the J gene TRBJ1-5; D unclear. Trimming removed 6 bases from V and 3 bases from J, with 9 bases in between. The CDR3 runs 12 residues. Germline CDR1 and CDR2: DFQATT and SNEGSKA (reference sequence). The DNA for the CDR3 is TGCAGTGCGGGGAATTCCAATCAGCCCCAGCATTTT. This encodes CSAGNSNQPQHF.

The chain employs TRBV19 and TRBJ2-6, with 9 bases identical to TRBD1. With 2 bases clipped from V and 1 base from J, the junction kept 9 bases outside the gene matches. The CDR3 extends over 19 amino acids. Germline loops: CDR1 LNHDA, CDR2 SQIVND (reference sequence). The CDR3 nucleotides read TGTGCCAGTAGTATACCGCCTAGGGGACAGGGATCTGGGGCCAACGTCCTGACTTTC. It is translated as CASSIPPRGQGSGANVLTF.

This clonotype has only a few counts. The junction departs from the called germline gene at one end, perhaps through a read error. The rearrangement uses TRBV6-1 and TRBJ1-2; tentatively, D is TRBD1 (5 bases). Germline V gene lookup returns CDR1 MNHNS and CDR2 SASEGT. The CDR3 runs to 13 residues. The CDR3 DNA is TGTACCAGCAGTGAAGCCCAGGGCTATGGCTACACCTTC. Protein sequence: CTSSEAQGYGYTF.

There are a few counts of this clonotype. The chain uses TRBV7-6 and TRBJ1-2; D uncertain. The CDR3 is made up of 15 amino acids. CDR1 and CDR2 from the germline V gene are SGHVS and FNYEAQ. Trimming took 8 bases from V and 3 from J, leaving 19 bases between them. The CDR3 reads CASLTAARTHYGYTF. The CDR3 nucleotides are TGTGCCAGCCTCACGGCCGCCCGGACCCACTATGGCTACACCTTC.